The 21 T cell receptor beta chains in this list originate from one sample, sequenced in a study of blood T cell repertoires in COVID-19. TCRdb's copy holds only in-frame clones and misses some; the assay was immunoSEQ multiplex PCR. This table holds over 150,000 clones, approximately 85% found once. Sequencing input: PBMCs or T cells enriched from blood (not recorded which). These receptors originate from a man aged 40-50 years who had recovered from COVID-19.

V and J are TRBV5-4 and TRBJ1-2; perhaps TRBD1 as D (6 bases). Trimming removed 0 bases at V and 4 bases at J, with 10 bases between. The CDR3 contains 14 residues. Germline CDR1 and CDR2: SGHNT and YYREEE (reference sequence). Here the CDR3 DNA reads TGTGCCAGCAGCTTGGGGGGGCCGGTCTATGGCTACACCTTC. It encodes CASSLGGPVYGYTF.

The chain has TRBV29-1 and TRBJ1-1; no clear D. This CDR3 region has 14 residues. The germline V gene encodes CDR1 SQVTM and CDR2 ANQGSEA. Between the trimmed V and J ends, which lost 5 bases and 5 bases, there was a span of 18 bases. CDR3 in DNA: TGCAGCGTTAGGAGTAGACTCTCGGAGACTGAAGCTTTCTTT. Amino acids: CSVRSRLSETEAFF.

This chain uses TRBV6-5 with TRBJ1-1; D is unresolved. Trimming cost V 6 bases and J 4 bases, with 12 bases left between them. Germline lookup yields CDR1 MNHEY and CDR2 SVGAGI. The CDR3 loop spans 13 amino acids. The CDR3 region is CASRHFDSTEAFF. In DNA, the CDR3 is TGTGCCAGCAGACATTTCGACTCCACTGAAGCTTTCTTT.

The chain combines TRBV15 with TRBJ1-1; 7 nucleotides match TRBD1. The length of the CDR3 is 13 residues. The V gene end was trimmed by 6 bases and the J gene end by 4 bases; junction bases not matched to a gene: 5. From germline, CDR1 is LNHNV and CDR2 YYDKDF (reference sequence). CDR3 bases: TGTGCCACCAGGGAGACAGGGCCCACTGAAGCTTTCTTT. Its translation: CATRETGPTEAFF.

The V and J genes are TRBV10-3 and TRBJ1-2; D might be TRBD1 (6 bases). The CDR3 is 13 amino acids. Germline V lookup: CDR1 ENHRY, CDR2 SYGVKD. Trimming shortened V by 4 bases and J by 7 bases, and 13 bases separated the two germline ends. The CDR3: CAISASGEGGYTF. In DNA form, the CDR3 reads TGTGCCATCAGTGCCTCAGGGGAAGGTGGCTACACCTTC.

This rearrangement joins TRBV19 to TRBJ1-5; no clear D gene. CDR3 length: 16 amino acids. CDR1 and CDR2 (germline): LNHDA, SQIVND (reference sequence). V was cut by 1 base and J by 4 bases, with 14 bases left in between. The CDR3 nucleotides are TGTGCCAGTAGTATAGCCACTCTCAACTTTAATCAGCCCCAGCATTTT. It is translated as CASSIATLNFNQPQHF. The full variable domain, with the rest looked up from reference TRBV19 and TRBJ1-5, is DGGITQSPKYLFRKEGQNVTLSCEQNLNHDAMYWYRQDPGQGLRLIYYSQIVNDFQKGDIAEGYSVSREKKESFPLTVTSAQKNPTAFYLCASSIATLNFNQPQHFGDGTRLSIL.

The V gene is TRBV28, the J gene TRBJ2-2; 7 bases are a match to TRBD1. Germline values: CDR1 MDHEN, CDR2 SYDVKM. CDR3 size: 12 residues. Germline trimming cut 7 bases from V and 5 bases from J; bases unmatched to any gene: 1. CDR3 coding DNA: TGTGCCAGCAACAGGGGAACCGGGGAGCTGTTTTTT. The encoded protein is CASNRGTGELFF. The full variable domain, its missing parts supplied by reference TRBV28 and TRBJ2-2, is DVKVTQSSRYLVKRTGEKVFLECVQDMDHENMFWYRQDPGLGLRLIYFSYDVKMKEKGDIPEGYSVSREKKERFSLILESASTNQTSMYLCASNRGTGELFFGEGSRLTVL.

The gene calls are TRBV5-4 and TRBJ2-6; D remains ambiguous. This CDR3 is 15 amino acids long. Trimming took off 3 bases at V and 0 bases at J, with 7 bases between the two ends. CDR1 is SGHNT, CDR2 YYREEE, per germline (reference sequence). The CDR3 DNA sequence: TGTGCCAGCAGCTCCGGGTTCTCTGGGGCCAACGTCCTGACTTTC. As protein: CASSSGFSGANVLTF.

The chain combines TRBV5-8 with TRBJ1-4, with a possible D match to TRBD1 (5 bases). From germline, CDR1 is SGHTS and CDR2 YDEGEE. This CDR3 region has 15 residues. The V end was cut by 0 bases, the J end by 4 bases, with 10 bases between. CDR3 region: CASSLVGVDNEKLFF. The CDR3 DNA sequence: TGTGCCAGCAGCTTGGTAGGGGTAGATAATGAAAAACTGTTTTTT.

This rearrangement joins TRBV5-6 to TRBJ1-3; D uncertain. This CDR3 region has 14 residues. The V end was cut by 2 bases, the J end by 6 bases, with 12 bases between. Germline-derived CDR1 and CDR2 are SGHDT and YYEEEE. CDR3 sequence (DNA): TGTGCCAGCAGCTTCACCGGGTGGCAAAACACCATATATTTT. Its translation: CASSFTGWQNTIYF.

The chain couples TRBV19 to TRBJ1-6, with 10 bases aligning to TRBD1. Germline V gene data show CDR1 as LNHDA and CDR2 as SQIVND (reference sequence). The V gene end was trimmed by 0 bases and the J gene end by 17 bases; junction bases not matched to a gene: 10. The CDR3 length is 15 residues. The CDR3 DNA reads as TGTGCCAGTAGTATAGATGGGACAGGGGTTCCTAGTGTCCACTTT. It encodes CASSIDGTGVPSVHF.

The chain combines TRBV7-9 with TRBJ1-5; TRBD1 agrees at 7 bases. CDR1 and CDR2 (germline): SEHNR, FQNEAQ (reference sequence). J was trimmed by 2 bases and V by 8 bases; bases with no gene match: 6. The CDR3 loop spans 14 amino acids. In DNA, the CDR3 is TGTGCCAGCGGTACAGGGGATGGCAATCAGCCCCAGCATTTT. It is translated as CASGTGDGNQPQHF.

The CDR3 sequence is CASSYALGSGRKQETQYF. CDR3 in DNA: TGTGCCAGCAGCTATGCCTTAGGTAGCGGGAGGAAACAAGAGACCCAGTACTTC. V and J are TRBV5-5 and TRBJ2-5; 10 positions agree with TRBD2. Germline CDR1 and CDR2: SGHKS and YYEKEE (reference sequence). The V gene end was trimmed by 3 bases and the J gene end by 2 bases; junction bases not matched to a gene: 13. This CDR3 contains 18 residues.

The chain combines TRBV7-3 with TRBJ2-7; 7 bases fit TRBD1. The CDR3 sequence is 15 residues long. The junction had 19 bases not matched to a gene; V was cut back by 5 bases and J by 12 bases. Germline V gene data show CDR1 as SGHTA and CDR2 as FQGTGA. CDR3 DNA: TGTGCCAGCAGCGCCCAGGGTGGACAGGCCATTCCTCTGTACTTC. It is translated as CASSAQGGQAIPLYF.

This clone has a handful of counts. The V call is TRBV24-1, the J call TRBJ1-6; D possibly corresponds to TRBD1 (5 bases). The CDR3 has 13 amino acids. Germline CDR1 reads KGHDR; CDR2 reads SFDVKD. V gave up 4 bases and J gave up 10 bases, with 10 bases separating them. CDR3: CATSEGARSPLHF. CDR3 DNA sequence: TGTGCCACCAGTGAAGGGGCTCGGTCACCCCTCCACTTT.

This clone was detected only once. The chain is built from TRBV30 and TRBJ2-5; D is unclear. Trimming removed 3 bases from V and 5 bases from J, with 16 bases in between. The germline gives CDR1 GTSNPN, CDR2 SVGIG (reference sequence). The CDR3 loop spans 14 amino acids. CDR3 region: CAWSGSQLGETQYF. The CDR3 nucleotides are TGTGCCTGGAGCGGGTCTCAACTTGGGGAGACCCAGTACTTC. The whole variable domain, remainder taken from reference TRBV30 and TRBJ2-5, is SQTIHQWPATLVQPVGSPLSLECTVEGTSNPNLYWYRQAAGRGLQLLFYSVGIGQISSEVPQNLSASRPQDRQFILSSKKLLLSDSGFYLCAWSGSQLGETQYFGPGTRLLVL.

V gene TRBV13 combines with J gene TRBJ1-4; 9 bases agree with TRBD1. V lost 4 bases and J lost 4; bases outside the gene matches: 1. This CDR3 is built from 14 residues. CDR1 and CDR2 (germline): PRHDT, FYEKMQ (reference sequence). CDR3 amino acids: CASSSGQGNEKLFF. For the CDR3, the DNA is TGTGCCAGCAGCTCGGGACAGGGTAATGAAAAACTGTTTTTT.

The table lists this clone with a count of one. The chain joins TRBV30 to TRBJ2-7, with a tentative D call TRBD1 (6 bases). V lost 0 bases, J lost 3 bases, and 9 bases lay in between. Germline CDR1 reads GTSNPN; CDR2 reads SVGIG (reference sequence). The CDR3 is 13 residues long. Here the CDR3 DNA reads TGTGCCTGGAGTGTTAGGGGGAACTACGAGCAGTACTTC. Protein product: CAWSVRGNYEQYF.

V gene TRBV24-1 combines with J gene TRBJ2-1, with D possibly TRBD1 on 7 matching bases. V was pared by 9 bases and J by 3 bases, with 17 bases between. CDR3 length: 15 amino acids. Germline values: CDR1 KGHDR, CDR2 SFDVKD. In nucleotides, the CDR3 is TGTGCCACCCGGGGCGGGGACAGATACTACAATGAGCAGTTCTTC. It codes for CATRGGDRYYNEQFF.

The CDR3 spells CASSLLAYAAQPQHF. CDR3 DNA: TGTGCCAGCAGTTTATTAGCCTACGCCGCACAGCCCCAGCATTTT. This chain links TRBV28 with TRBJ1-5; D not resolved. The CDR3 covers 15 residues. Germline values: CDR1 MDHEN, CDR2 SYDVKM. V was pared by 1 base and J by 7 bases, with 14 bases between. Full variable domain (missing parts from reference TRBV28 and TRBJ1-5): DVKVTQSSRYLVKRTGEKVFLECVQDMDHENMFWYRQDPGLGLRLIYFSYDVKMKEKGDIPEGYSVSREKKERFSLILESASTNQTSMYLCASSLLAYAAQPQHFGDGTRLSIL.

This clone appeared a few times. The rearrangement uses TRBV29-1 and TRBJ1-2; TRBD1 matches at 7 bases. Per germline, CDR1 SQVTM and CDR2 ANQGSEA. Trimming took 2 bases from V and 2 from J; bases not matched to a gene: 8. This CDR3 is built from 15 residues. The CDR3 bases are TGCAGCGTTGAAATTGGGGACAGCCGAAACTATGGCTACACCTTC. It encodes CSVEIGDSRNYGYTF.